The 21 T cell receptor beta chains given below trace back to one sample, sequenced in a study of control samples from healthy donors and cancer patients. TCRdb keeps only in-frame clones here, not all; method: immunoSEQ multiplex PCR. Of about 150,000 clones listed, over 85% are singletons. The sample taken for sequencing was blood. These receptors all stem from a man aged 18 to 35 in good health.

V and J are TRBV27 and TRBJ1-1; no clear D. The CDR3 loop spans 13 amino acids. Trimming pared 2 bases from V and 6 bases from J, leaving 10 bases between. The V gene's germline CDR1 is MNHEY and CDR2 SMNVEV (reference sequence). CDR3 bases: TGTGCCAGCAGTTTAGGCCTTAGGGCTGAAGCTTTCTTT. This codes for CASSLGLRAEAFF.

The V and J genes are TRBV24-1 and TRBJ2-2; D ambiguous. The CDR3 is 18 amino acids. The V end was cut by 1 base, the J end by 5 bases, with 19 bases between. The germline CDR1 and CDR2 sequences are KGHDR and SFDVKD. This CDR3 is CATSDFRPTQGVTGELFF. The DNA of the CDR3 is TGTGCCACCAGTGATTTCCGACCAACTCAAGGCGTGACCGGGGAGCTGTTTTTT.

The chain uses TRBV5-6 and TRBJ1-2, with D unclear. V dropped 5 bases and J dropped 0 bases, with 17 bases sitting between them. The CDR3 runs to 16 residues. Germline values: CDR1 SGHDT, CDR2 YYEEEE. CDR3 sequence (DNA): TGTGCCAGCAGTCTGACATTTGACACATCTAACTATGGCTACACCTTC. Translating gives CASSLTFDTSNYGYTF.

For the CDR3, the DNA is TGTGCCAGCAGCCCCCGCGTGAGCTCCTATAATTCACCCCTCCACTTT. As protein: CASSPRVSSYNSPLHF. The V call is TRBV9, the J call TRBJ1-6; D not certain. V lost 4 bases and J lost 0, with 11 bases in between. The CDR3 covers 16 residues. Germline CDR1 reads SGDLS; CDR2 reads YYNGEE.

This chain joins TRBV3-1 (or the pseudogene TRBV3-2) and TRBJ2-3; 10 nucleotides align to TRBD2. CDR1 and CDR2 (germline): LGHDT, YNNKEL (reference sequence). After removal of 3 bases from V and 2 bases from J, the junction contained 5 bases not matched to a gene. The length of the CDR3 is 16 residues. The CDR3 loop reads CASSQGTSADTDTQYF. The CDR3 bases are TGTGCCAGCAGCCAGGGGACTAGCGCGGACACAGATACGCAGTATTTT.

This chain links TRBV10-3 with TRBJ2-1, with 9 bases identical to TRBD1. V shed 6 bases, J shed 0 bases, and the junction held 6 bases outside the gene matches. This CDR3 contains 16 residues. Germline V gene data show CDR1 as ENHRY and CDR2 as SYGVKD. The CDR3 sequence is CAIRMGQGPSYNEQFF. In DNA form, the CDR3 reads TGTGCCATCAGGATGGGACAGGGTCCCTCCTACAATGAGCAGTTCTTC.

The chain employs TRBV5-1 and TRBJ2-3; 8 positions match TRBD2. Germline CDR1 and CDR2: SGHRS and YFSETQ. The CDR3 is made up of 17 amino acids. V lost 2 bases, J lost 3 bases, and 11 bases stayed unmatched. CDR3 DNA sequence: TGCGCCAGCAGCTTTTACGGTCAGCGGGAGTTAACAGATACGCAGTATTTT. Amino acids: CASSFYGQRELTDTQYF.

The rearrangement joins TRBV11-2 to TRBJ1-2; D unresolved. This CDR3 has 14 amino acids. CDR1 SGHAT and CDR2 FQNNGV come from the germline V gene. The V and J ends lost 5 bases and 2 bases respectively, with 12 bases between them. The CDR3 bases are TGTGCCAGCAGCATCAGGCCGAGGAACTATGGCTACACCTTC. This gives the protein CASSIRPRNYGYTF.

This chain's CDR3 is CASSLYPVASSYEQYF. In nucleotides, the CDR3 is TGTGCCAGCAGTTTATACCCCGTGGCGAGCTCCTACGAGCAGTACTTC. The V and J genes are TRBV28 and TRBJ2-7; D uncertain. Germline-derived CDR1 and CDR2 are MDHEN and SYDVKM. The CDR3 covers 16 residues. The V gene lost 1 base and the J gene lost 0 bases, with 13 bases spanning the gap.

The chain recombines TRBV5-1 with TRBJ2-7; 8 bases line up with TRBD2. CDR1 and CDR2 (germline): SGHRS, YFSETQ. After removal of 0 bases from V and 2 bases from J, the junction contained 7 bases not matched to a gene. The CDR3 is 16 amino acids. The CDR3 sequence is CASSLVGGGPPYEQYF. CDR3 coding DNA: TGCGCCAGCAGCTTGGTTGGCGGGGGGCCCCCCTACGAGCAGTACTTC.

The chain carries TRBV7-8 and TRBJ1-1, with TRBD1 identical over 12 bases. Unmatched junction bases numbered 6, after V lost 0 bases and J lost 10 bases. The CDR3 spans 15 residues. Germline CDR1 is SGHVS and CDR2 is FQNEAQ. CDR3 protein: CASSLALGTGGLAFF. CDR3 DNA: TGTGCCAGCAGCTTAGCGTTAGGGACAGGGGGCCTAGCTTTCTTT.

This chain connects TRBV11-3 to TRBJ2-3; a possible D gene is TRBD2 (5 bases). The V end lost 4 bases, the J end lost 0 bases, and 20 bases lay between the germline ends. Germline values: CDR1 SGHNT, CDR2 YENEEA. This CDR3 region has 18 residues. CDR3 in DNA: TGTGCCAGCAGCTCAGGTGCAGACGGTTGGACTAGCACAGATACGCAGTATTTT. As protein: CASSSGADGWTSTDTQYF.

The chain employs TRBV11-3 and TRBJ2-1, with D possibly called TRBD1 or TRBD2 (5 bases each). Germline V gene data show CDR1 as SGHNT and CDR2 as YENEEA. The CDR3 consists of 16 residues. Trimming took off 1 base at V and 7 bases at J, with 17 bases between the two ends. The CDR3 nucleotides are TGTGCCAGCAGCTTAGCTTTGGGGGAATTAGGGAATGAGCAGTTCTTC. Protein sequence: CASSLALGELGNEQFF.

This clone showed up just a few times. In DNA form, the CDR3 reads TGTGCCAGCAGTTACTCGGGCTATCAGCCCCAGCATTTT. Its protein is CASSYSGYQPQHF. The genes are TRBV6-6 and TRBJ1-5, with D unclear. This CDR3 contains 13 residues. V was pared by 0 bases and J by 5 bases, with 5 bases between. Germline V lookup: CDR1 MNHNY, CDR2 SVGAGI (reference sequence).

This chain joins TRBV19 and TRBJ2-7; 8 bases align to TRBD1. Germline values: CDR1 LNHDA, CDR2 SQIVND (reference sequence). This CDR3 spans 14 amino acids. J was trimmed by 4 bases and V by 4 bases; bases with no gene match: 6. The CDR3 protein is CASSTRTGRYEQYF. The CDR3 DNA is TGTGCCAGTAGTACCCGGACAGGGAGGTACGAGCAGTACTTC.

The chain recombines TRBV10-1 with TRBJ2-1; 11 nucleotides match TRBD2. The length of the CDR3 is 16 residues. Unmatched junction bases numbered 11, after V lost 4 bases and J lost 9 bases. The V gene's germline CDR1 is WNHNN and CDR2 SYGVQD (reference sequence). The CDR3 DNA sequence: TGCGCCAGCAGTGCAGGACTAGCGGGCCTTTCTGGTGAGCAGTTCTTC. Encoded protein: CASSAGLAGLSGEQFF.

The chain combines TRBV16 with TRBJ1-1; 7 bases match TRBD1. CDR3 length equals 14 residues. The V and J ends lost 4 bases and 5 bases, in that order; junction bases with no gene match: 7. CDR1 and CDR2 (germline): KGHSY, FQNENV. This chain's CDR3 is CASSPRQGRTEAFF. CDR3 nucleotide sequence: TGTGCCAGCAGCCCCCGACAGGGAAGGACTGAAGCTTTCTTT.

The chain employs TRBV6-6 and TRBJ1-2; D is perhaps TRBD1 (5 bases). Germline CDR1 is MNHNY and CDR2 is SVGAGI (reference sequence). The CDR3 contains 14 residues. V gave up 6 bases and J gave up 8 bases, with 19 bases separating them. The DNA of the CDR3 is TGTGCCAGCAGGCACCCTCAGGGAATAGGAGGCTACACCTTC. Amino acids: CASRHPQGIGGYTF.

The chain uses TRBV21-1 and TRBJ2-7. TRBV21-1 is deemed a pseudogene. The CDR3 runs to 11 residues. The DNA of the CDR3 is TGTGCCCTAAAGCAAACGGCGGAGCAGTACTTC. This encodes CALKQTAEQYF.

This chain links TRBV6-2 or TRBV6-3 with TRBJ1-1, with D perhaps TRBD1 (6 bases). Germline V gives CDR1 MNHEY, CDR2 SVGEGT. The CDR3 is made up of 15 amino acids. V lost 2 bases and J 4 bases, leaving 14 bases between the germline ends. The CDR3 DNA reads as TGTGCCAGCAGTTACCCCGGGAGGGGGAGCACTGAAGCTTTCTTT. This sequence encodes CASSYPGRGSTEAFF.

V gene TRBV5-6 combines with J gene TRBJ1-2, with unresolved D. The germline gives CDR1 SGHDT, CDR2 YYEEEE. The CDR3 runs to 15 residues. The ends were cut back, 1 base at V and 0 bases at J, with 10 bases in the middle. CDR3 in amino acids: CASSLLRITNYGYTF. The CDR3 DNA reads TGTGCCAGCAGCTTGCTGCGGATTACTAACTATGGCTACACCTTC.